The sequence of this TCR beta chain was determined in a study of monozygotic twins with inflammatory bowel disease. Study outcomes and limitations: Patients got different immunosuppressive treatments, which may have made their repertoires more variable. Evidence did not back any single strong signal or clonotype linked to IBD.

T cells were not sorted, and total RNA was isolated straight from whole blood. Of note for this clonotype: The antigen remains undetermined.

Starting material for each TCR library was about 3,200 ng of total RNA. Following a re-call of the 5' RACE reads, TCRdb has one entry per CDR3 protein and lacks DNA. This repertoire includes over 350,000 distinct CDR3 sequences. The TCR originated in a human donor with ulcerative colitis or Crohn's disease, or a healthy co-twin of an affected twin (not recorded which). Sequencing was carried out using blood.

The CDR3: CAISEMAGGNSPLHF. The chain employs TRBV10-3 and TRBJ1-6; TCRdb outputs TRBD1, but without DNA this stays unchecked. The CDR3 runs to 15 residues. Germline assignment: CDR1 ENHRY and CDR2 SYGVKD.